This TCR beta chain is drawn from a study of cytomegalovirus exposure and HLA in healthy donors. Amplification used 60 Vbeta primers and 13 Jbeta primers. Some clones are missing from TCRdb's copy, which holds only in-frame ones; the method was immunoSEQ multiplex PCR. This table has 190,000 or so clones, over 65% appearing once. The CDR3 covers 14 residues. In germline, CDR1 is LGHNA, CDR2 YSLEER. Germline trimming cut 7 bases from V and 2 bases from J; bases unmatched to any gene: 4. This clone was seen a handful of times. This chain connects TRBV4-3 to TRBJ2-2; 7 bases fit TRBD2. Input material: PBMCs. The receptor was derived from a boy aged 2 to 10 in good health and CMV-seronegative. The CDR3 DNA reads TGCGCCAGCAAGACTAGCCAAAACACCGGGGAGCTGTTTTTT. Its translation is CASKTSQNTGELFF.